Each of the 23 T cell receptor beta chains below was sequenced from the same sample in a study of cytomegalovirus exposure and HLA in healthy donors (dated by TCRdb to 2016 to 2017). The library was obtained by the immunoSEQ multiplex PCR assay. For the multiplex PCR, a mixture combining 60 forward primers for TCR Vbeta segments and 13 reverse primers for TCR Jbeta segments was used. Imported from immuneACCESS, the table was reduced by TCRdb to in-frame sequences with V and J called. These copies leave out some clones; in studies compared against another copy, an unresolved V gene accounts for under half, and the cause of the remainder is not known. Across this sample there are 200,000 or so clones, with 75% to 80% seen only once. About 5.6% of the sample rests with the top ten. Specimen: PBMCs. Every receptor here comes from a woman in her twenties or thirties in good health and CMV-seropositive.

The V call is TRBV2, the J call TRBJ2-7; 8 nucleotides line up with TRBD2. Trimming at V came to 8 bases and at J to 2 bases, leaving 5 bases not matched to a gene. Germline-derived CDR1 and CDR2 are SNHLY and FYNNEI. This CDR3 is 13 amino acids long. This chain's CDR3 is CASHSGITYEQYF. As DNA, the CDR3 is TGTGCCAGCCATAGCGGGATAACCTACGAGCAGTACTTC. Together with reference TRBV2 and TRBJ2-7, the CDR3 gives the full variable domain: EPEVTQTPSHQVTQMGQEVILRCVPISNHLYFYWYRQILGQKVEFLVSFYNNEISEKSEIFDDQFSVERPDGSNFTLKIRSTKLEDSAMYFCASHSGITYEQYFGPGTRLTVT.

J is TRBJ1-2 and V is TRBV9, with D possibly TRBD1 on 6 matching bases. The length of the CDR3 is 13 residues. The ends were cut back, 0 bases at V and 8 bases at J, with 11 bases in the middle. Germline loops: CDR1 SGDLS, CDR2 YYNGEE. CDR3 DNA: TGTGCCAGCAGCGTAGATGGGGGCGGGGGCTACACCTTC. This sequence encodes CASSVDGGGGYTF.

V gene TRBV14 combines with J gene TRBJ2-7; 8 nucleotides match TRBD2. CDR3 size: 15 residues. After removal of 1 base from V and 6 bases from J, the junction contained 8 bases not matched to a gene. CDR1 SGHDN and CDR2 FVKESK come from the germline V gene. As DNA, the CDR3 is TGTGCCAGCAGCCAAGCCAGCGGGGGAAGGGGCGAGCAGTACTTC. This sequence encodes CASSQASGGRGEQYF.

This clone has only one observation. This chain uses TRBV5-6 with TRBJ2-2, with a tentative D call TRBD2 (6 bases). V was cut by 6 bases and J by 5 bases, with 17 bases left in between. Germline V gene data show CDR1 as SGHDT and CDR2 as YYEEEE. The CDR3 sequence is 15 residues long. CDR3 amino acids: CASTSPGVKTGELFF. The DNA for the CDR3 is TGTGCCAGCACCTCCCCGGGGGTTAAGACCGGGGAGCTGTTTTTT.

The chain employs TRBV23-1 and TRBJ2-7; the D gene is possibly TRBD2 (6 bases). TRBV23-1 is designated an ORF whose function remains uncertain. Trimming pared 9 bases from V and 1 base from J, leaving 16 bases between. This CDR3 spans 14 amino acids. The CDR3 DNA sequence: TGCGCCAGAGATCGGAGGGTGCCGTCCTACGAGCAGTACTTC. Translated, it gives CARDRRVPSYEQYF.

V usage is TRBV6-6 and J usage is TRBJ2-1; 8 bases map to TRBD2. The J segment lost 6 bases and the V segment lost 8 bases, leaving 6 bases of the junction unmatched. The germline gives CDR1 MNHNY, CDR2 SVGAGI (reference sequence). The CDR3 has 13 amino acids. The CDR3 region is CASCSRGGNEQFF. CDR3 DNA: TGTGCCAGCTGTTCCCGGGGGGGCAATGAGCAGTTCTTC.

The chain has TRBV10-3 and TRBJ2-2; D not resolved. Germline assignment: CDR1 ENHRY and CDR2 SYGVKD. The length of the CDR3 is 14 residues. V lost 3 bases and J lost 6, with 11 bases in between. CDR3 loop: CAISDPGLAGELFF. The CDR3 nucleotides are TGTGCCATCAGTGATCCCGGGTTGGCCGGGGAGCTGTTTTTT.

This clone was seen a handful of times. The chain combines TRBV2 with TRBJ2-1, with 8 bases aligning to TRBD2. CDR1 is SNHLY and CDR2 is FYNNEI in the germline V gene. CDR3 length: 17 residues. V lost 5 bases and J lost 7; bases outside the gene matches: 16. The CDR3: CASSQSLSAGGVNEQFF. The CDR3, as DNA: TGTGCCAGCAGTCAATCCCTCTCCGCGGGAGGCGTGAATGAGCAGTTCTTC.

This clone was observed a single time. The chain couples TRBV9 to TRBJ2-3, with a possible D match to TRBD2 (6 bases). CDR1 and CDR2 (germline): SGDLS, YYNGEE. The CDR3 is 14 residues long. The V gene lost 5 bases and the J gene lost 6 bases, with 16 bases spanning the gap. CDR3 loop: CASRTGDVGDTQYF. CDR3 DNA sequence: TGTGCCAGCAGAACGGGGGACGTGGGGGATACGCAGTATTTT.

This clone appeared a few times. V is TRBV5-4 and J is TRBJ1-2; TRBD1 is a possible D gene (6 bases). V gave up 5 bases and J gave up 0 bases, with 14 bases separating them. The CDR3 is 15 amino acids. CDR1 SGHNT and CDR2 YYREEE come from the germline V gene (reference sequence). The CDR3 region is CASSNTGSSNYGYTF. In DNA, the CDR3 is TGTGCCAGCAGTAATACAGGGAGTTCTAACTATGGCTACACCTTC.

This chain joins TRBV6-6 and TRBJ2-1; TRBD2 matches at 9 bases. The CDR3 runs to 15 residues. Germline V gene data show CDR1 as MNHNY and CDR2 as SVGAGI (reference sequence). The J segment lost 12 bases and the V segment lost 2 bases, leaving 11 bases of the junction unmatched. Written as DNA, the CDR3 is TGTGCCAGCAGTTACCCAGGGGCGGGAGGGCCAGCGCAGTTCTTC. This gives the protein CASSYPGAGGPAQFF.

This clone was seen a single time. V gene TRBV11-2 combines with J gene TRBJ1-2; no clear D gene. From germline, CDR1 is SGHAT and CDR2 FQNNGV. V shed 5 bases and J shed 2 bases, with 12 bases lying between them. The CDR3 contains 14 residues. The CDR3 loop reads CASSPISPNYGYTF. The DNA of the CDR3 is TGTGCCAGCAGCCCCATAAGCCCCAACTATGGCTACACCTTC.

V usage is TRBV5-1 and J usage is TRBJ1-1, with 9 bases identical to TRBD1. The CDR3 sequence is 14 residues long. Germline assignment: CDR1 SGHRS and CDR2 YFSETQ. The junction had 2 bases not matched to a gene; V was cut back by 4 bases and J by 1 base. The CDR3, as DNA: TGCGCCAGCAGCACGGACAGGGGGAACACTGAAGCTTTCTTT. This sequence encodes CASSTDRGNTEAFF.

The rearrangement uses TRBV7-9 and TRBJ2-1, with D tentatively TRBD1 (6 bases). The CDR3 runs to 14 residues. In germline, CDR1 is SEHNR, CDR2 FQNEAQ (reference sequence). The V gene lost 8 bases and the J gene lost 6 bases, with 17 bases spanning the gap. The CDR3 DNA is TGTGCCAGCGACTACAGGGTTACCCCCAATGAGCAGTTCTTC. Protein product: CASDYRVTPNEQFF. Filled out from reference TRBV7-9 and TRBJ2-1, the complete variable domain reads DTGVSQNPRHKITKRGQNVTFRCDPISEHNRLYWYRQTLGQGPEFLTYFQNEAQLEKSRLLSDRFSAERPKGSFSTLEIQRTEQGDSAMYLCASDYRVTPNEQFFGPGTRLTVL.

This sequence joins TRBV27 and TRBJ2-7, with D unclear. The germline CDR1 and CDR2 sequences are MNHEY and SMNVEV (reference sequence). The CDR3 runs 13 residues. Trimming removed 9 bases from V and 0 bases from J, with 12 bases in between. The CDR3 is CASAETSSYEQYF. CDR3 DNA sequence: TGTGCCAGTGCGGAAACCAGCTCCTACGAGCAGTACTTC.

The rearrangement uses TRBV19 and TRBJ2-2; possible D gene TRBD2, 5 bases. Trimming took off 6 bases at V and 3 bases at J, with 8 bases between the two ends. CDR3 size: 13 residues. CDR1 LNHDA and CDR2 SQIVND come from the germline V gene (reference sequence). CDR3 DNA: TGTGCCAGTAGGGAGGTTCACACCGGGGAGCTGTTTTTT. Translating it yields CASREVHTGELFF.

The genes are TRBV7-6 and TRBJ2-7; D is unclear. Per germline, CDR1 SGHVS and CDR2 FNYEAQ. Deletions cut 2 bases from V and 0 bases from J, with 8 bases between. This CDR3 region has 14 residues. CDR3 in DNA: TGTGCCAGCAGCTTATTCGAGAGCTCCTACGAGCAGTACTTC. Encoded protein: CASSLFESSYEQYF. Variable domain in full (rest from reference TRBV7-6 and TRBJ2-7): GAGVSQSPRYKVTKRGQDVALRCDPISGHVSLYWYRQALGQGPEFLTYFNYEAQQDKSGLPNDRFSAERPEGSISTLTIQRTEQRDSAMYRCASSLFESSYEQYFGPGTRLTVT.

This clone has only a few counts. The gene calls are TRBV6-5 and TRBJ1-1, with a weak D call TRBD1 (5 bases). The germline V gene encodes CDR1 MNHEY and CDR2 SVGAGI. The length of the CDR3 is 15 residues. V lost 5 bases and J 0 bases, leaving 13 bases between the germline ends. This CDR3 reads CASSGVDTMNTEAFF. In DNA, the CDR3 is TGTGCCAGCAGTGGGGTGGACACCATGAACACTGAAGCTTTCTTT.

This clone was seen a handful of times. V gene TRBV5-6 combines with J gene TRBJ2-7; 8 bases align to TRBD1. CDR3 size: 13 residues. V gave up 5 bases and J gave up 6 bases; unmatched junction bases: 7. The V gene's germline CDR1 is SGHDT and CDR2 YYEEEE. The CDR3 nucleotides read TGTGCCAGCAGGAAGACAGGGGCGTCCGAGCAGTACTTC. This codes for CASRKTGASEQYF.

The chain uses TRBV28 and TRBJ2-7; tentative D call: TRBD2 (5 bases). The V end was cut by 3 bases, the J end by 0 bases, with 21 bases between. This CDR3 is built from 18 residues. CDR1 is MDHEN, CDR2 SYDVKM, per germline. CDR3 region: CASSLGSREGEDSYEQYF. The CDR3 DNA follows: TGTGCCAGCAGTTTGGGGTCCCGAGAGGGAGAGGACTCCTACGAGCAGTACTTC.

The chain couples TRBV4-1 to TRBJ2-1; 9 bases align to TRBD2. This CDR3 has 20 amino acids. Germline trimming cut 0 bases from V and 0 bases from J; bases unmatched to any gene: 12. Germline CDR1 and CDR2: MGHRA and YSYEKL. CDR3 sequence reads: CASSQDSPSSGVSSYNEQFF. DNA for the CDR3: TGCGCCAGCAGCCAAGATAGTCCATCTAGCGGGGTAAGCTCCTACAATGAGCAGTTCTTC.

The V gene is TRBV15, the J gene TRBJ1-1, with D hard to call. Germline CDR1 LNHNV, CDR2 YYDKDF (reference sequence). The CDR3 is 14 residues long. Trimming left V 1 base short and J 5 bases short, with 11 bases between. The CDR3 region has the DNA TGTGCCACCAGCAGAGCTCGGGGAAGGACTGAAGCTTTCTTT. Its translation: CATSRARGRTEAFF.

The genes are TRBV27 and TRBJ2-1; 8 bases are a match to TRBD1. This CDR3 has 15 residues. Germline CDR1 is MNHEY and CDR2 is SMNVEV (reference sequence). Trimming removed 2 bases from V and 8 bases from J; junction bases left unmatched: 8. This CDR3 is CASSLMAGGAYEQFF. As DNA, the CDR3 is TGTGCCAGCAGTTTAATGGCAGGGGGCGCGTATGAGCAGTTCTTC.